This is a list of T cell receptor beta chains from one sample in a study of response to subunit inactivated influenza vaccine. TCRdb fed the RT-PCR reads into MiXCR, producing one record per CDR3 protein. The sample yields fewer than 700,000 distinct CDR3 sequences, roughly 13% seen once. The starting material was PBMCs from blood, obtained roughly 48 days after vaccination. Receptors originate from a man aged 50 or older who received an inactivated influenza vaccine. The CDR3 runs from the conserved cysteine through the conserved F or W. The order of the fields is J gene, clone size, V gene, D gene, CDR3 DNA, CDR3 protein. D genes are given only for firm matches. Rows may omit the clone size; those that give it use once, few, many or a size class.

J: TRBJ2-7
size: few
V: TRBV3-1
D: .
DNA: TGTGCCAGCAGCCAAGACCCGGGGGCTCGGTACGAGCAGTACTTC
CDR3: CASSQDPGARYEQYF

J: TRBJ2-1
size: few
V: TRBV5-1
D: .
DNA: TGCGCCAGCAGCCAGATGGACGGATTACAATACAATGAGCAGTTCTTC
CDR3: CASSQMDGLQYNEQFF

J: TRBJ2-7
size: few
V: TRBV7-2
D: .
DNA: TGTGCCAGCAGCTTAGTGGGACTTCCTATATCCTACGAGCAGTACTTC
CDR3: CASSLVGLPISYEQYF

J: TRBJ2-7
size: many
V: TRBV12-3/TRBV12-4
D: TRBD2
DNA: TGTGCCAGCAATAGGGGAGGGCCCTACGAGCAGTACTTC
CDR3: CASNRGGPYEQYF

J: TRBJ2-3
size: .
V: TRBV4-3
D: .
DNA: TGCGCCAGCAGCCTCCTTGGCAGGGGAATAGGAGATACGCAGTATTTT
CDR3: CASSLLGRGIGDTQYF

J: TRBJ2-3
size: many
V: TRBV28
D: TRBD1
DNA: TGTGCCAGCAGGGAGACAGGGGGCTGGCTAATAAGTGTTACGCAGTATTTT
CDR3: CASRETGGWLISVTQYF

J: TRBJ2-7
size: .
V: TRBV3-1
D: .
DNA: TGTGCCAGCAGCCCGGGGAGACCCTACGAGCAGTACTTC
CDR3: CASSPGRPYEQYF

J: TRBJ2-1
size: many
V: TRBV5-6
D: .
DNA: TGTGCCAGCAGCCCCCCCCTTTACTACAATGAGCAGTTCTTC
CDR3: CASSPPLYYNEQFF

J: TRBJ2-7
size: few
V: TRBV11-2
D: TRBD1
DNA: TGTGCCAGCAGCTTAGAGCGGACCCAGGGGGCCAAAGTCTACGAGCAGTACTTC
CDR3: CASSLERTQGAKVYEQYF

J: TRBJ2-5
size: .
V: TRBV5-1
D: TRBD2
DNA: TGCGCCAGCAGCACGGGGACTAGCGGGAACCAAGAGACCCAGTACTTC
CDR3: CASSTGTSGNQETQYF

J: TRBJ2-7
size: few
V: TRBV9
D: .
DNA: TGTGCCAGCAGCGTAGGCACTGGGGCCTACGAGCAGTACTTC
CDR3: CASSVGTGAYEQYF

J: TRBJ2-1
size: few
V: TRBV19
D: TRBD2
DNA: TGTGCCAGTAGTACGACCCCGGGACTAGCGGTGAATGAGCAGTTCTTC
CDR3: CASSTTPGLAVNEQFF

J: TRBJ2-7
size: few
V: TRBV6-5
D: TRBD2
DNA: TGTGCCAGCAGTTGGACTAGCGATCGGTACGAGCAGTACTTC
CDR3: CASSWTSDRYEQYF

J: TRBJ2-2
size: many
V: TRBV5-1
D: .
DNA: TGCGCCAGCAGAGAATCGAACACCGGGGAGCTGTTTTTT
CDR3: CASRESNTGELFF

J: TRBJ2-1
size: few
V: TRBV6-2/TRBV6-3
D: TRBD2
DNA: TGTGCCAGCAGTTACTCTTGGCGGGGGGCCTACAATGAGCAGTTCTTC
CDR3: CASSYSWRGAYNEQFF

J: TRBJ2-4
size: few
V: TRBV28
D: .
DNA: TGTGCCAGCAGAACCCCCTATCAAGCAAACATTCAGTACTTC
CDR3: CASRTPYQANIQYF

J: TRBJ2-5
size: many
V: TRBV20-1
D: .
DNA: TGCAGTGCTAGTCCCTGGACTCTTGAGGAGACCCAGTACTTC
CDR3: CSASPWTLEETQYF

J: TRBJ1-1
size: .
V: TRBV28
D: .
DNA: TGTGCCAGCAGTTTCCACAGCTTGAACACTGAAGCTTTCTTT
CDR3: CASSFHSLNTEAFF

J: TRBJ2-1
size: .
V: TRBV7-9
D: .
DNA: TGTGCCAGCAGCCCAGGGGGGGGCGAGGTCGCTTACAATGAGCAGTTCTTC
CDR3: CASSPGGGEVAYNEQFF

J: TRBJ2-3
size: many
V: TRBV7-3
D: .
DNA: TGTGCCAGCAGCTTAACTGGCCACGAGTCCACAGATACGCAGTATTTT
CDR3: CASSLTGHESTDTQYF

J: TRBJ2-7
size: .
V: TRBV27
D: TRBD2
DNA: TGTGCCAGCAGTTTATTGGGCGGGGGGGCCTCCTACGAGCAGTACTTC
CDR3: CASSLLGGGASYEQYF

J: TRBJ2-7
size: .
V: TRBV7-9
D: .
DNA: TGTGCCAGCAGCCTAGGGGCCTACTACGAGCAGTACTTC
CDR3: CASSLGAYYEQYF

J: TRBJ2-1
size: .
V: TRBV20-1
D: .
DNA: TGCAGCCATAGTGACAATGAGCAGTTCTTC
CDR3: CSHSDNEQFF